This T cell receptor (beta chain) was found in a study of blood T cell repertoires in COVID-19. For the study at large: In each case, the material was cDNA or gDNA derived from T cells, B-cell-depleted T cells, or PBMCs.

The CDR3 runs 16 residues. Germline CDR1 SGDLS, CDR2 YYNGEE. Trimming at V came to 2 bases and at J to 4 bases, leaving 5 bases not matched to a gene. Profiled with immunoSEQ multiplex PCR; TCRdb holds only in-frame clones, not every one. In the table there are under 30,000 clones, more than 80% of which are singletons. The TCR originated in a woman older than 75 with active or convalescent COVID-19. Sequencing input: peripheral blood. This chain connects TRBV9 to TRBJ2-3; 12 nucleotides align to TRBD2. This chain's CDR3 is CASSVRLAGDADTQYF. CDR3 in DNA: TGTGCCAGCAGCGTGCGACTAGCGGGAGATGCAGATACGCAGTATTTT.